Listed here is a single T cell receptor (beta chain). What it recognizes is unknown. In the PCR, 60 Vbeta and 13 Jbeta primers were used. Method: immunoSEQ multiplex PCR; TCRdb's copy keeps in-frame clones and lacks some. The sample holds tens of thousands of clones, approximately 75% seen once. The data were taken from a study of cytomegalovirus exposure and HLA in healthy donors. At the level of the study: In an earlier analysis, 95 million to 130 million unique TCR beta sequences were found from about 180 million T cells.

Regarding the study as a whole: Upon later analysis, TCR association rates were observed to vary by HLA locus, being highest for DRB1 and lowest for HLA-C. According to an earlier analysis, most TCR beta V segments yielded productive rearrangements about 90% or about 30% of the time.

Deletions cut 3 bases from V and 11 bases from J, with 17 bases between. This CDR3 is built from 13 residues. Looked up from germline, CDR1 is SGHDT and CDR2 is YYEEEE. Donors were nominally healthy when sampled, though unrecorded immune exposures were likely. The material sequenced was PBMCs. The chain carries TRBV5-6 and TRBJ1-1; possibly TRBD1 for D (5 bases). The sequence was collected from a woman aged 40 to 55 in good health and CMV-seronegative. CDR3 amino acids: CASSSRRGQDAFF. The DNA of the CDR3 is TGTGCCAGCAGCTCCCGGAGGGGTCAGGATGCTTTCTTT.